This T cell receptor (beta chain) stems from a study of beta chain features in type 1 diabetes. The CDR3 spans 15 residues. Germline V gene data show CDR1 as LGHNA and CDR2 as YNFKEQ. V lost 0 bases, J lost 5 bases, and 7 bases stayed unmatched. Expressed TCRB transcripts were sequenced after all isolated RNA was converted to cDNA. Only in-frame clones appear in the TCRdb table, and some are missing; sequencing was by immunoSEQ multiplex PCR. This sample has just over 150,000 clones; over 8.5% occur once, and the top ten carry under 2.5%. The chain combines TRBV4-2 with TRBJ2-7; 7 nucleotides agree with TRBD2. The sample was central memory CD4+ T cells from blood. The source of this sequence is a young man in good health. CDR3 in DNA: TGTGCCAGCAGCCAAGAGCGGACTAGTAACCACGAGCAGTACTTC. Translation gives CASSQERTSNHEQYF.